Listed here are 3 T cell receptor beta chains from one sample, sequenced in a study of spatial heterogeneity in lung cancer. Their target antigens are unknown. Findings of the study overall: Counts of expanded alpha and beta TCRs within tumors tracked the tumor nonsynonymous mutation count.

Time point: sample taken at primary tumor resection. TCRdb redid the calling of the 5' RACE reads with MiXCR, one entry per CDR3 protein. The sample holds 9,500 to 13,000 distinct CDR3 sequences, roughly 12% seen once. Source: lung tumor tissue, taken at surgery. These receptors all come from a female donor with early-stage non-small cell lung cancer.

This clonotype was seen at least ten times. The J gene is TRBJ2-7, the V gene TRBV19, with 7 bases identical to TRBD1. The CDR3 length is 14 residues. Germline V gene sequence: CDR1 LNHDA, CDR2 SQIVND (reference sequence). With V trimmed by 7 bases and J by 0 bases, 6 bases remained unmatched. CDR3 nucleotides: TGTGCCAGTAAAGACAGGGTGAGCTCCTACGAGCAGTACTTC. Its translation is CASKDRVSSYEQYF.

Within the sample, this clonotype is medium-sized. J is TRBJ2-7 and V is TRBV7-2; a possible D gene is TRBD2 (6 bases). This CDR3 region has 18 residues. Deletions cut 1 base from V and 3 bases from J, with 22 bases between. Per the germline V gene, CDR1 is SGHTA and CDR2 is FQGNSA. CDR3 in amino acids: CASSLGPLGGANFYEQYF. The CDR3 nucleotides are TGTGCCAGCAGCTTAGGTCCCCTTGGCGGGGCGAATTTCTACGAGCAGTACTTC. Based on the CDR3 plus reference TRBV7-2 and TRBJ2-7, the full variable domain is GAGVSQSPSNKVTEKGKDVELRCDPISGHTALYWYRQSLGQGLEFLIYFQGNSAPDKSGLPSDRFSAERTGGSVSTLTIQRTQQEDSAVYLCASSLGPLGGANFYEQYFGPGTRLTVT.

This sequence joins TRBV5-5 and TRBJ2-3; D perhaps matches TRBD1 (5 bases). The V gene's germline CDR1 is SGHKS and CDR2 YYEKEE (reference sequence). V dropped 2 bases and J dropped 0 bases, with 7 bases sitting between them. This CDR3 is 14 amino acids long. The CDR3 bases are TGTGCCAGCAGCTTCGGACAAAGCACAGATACGCAGTATTTT. It codes for CASSFGQSTDTQYF.